This T cell receptor (beta chain) was retrieved from a study of blood T cell repertoires in COVID-19. The wider study: PBMCs, B-cell-depleted T cells, or T cells provided the cDNA or gDNA that made up the material.

Study processing details: The assay estimated nucleated cells by amplifying reference gene primers. Clones were sequenced by immunoSEQ multiplex PCR, and TCRdb holds only the in-frame ones, with some missing. The V and J calls and clone size come from that table; D and trimming were worked out from the DNA. The top ten hold around 3% of the sample, which has 140,000 to 150,000 clones, roughly 89% seen once. The CDR3 is made up of 12 amino acids. Germline V gives CDR1 LNHDA, CDR2 SQIVND (reference sequence). Trimming removed 7 bases from V and 15 bases from J, with 19 bases in between. The clonotype originates from a man aged 55 to 70 with active or convalescent COVID-19. Sequencing used peripheral blood. The chain employs TRBV19 and TRBJ1-5; tentatively, D is TRBD1 (6 bases). The CDR3 reads CASNDRNPRWHF. The CDR3 DNA sequence: TGTGCCAGTAATGACAGGAACCCCCGGTGGCATTTT.